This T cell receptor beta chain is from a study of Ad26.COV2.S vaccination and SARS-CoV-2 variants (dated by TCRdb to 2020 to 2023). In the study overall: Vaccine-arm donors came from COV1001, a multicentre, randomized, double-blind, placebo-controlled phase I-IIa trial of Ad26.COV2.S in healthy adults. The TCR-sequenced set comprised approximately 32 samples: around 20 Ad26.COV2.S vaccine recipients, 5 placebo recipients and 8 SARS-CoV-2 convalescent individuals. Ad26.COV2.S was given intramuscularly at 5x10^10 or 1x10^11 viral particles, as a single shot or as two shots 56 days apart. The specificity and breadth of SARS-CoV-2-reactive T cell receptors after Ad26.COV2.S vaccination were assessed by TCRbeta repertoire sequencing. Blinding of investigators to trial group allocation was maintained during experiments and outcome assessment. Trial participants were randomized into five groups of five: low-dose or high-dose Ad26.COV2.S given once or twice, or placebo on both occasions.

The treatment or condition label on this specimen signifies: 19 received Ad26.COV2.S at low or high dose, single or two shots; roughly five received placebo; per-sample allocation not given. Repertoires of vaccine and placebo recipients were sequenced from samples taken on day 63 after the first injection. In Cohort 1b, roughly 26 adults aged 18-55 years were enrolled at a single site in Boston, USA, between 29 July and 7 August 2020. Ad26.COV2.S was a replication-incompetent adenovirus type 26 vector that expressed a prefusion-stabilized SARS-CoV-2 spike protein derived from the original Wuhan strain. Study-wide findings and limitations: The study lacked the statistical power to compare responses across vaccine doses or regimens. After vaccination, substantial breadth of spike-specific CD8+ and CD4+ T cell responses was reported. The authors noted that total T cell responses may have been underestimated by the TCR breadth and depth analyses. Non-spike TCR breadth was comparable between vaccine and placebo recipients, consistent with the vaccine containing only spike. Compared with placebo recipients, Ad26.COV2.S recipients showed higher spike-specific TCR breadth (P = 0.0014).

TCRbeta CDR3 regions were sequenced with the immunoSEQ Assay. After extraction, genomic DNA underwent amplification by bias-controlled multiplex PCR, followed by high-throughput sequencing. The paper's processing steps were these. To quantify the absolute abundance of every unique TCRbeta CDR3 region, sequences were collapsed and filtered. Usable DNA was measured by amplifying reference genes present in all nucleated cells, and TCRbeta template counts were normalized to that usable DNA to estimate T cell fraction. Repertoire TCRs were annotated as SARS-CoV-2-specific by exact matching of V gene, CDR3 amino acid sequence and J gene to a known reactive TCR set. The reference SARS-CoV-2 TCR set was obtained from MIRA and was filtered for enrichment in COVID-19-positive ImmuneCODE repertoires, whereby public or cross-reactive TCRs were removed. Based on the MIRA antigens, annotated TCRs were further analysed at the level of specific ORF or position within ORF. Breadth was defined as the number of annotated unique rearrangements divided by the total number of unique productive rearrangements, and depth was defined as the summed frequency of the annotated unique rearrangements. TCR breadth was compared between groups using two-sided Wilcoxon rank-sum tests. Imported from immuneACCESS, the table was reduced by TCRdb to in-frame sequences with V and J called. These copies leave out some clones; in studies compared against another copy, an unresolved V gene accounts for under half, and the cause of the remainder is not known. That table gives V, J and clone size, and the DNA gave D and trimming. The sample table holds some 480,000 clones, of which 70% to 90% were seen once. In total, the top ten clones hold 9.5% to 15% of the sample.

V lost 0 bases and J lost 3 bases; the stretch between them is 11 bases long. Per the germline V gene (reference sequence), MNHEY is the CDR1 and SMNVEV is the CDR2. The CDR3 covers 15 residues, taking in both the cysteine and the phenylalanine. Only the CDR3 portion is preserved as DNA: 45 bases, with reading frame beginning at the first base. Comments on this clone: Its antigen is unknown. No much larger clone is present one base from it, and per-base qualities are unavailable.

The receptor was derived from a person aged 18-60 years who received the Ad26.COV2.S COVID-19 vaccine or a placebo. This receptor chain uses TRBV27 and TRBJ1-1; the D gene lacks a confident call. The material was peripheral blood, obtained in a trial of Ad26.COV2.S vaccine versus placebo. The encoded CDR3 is CASSLSGVWHTEAFF. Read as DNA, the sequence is TGTGCCAGCAGTTTATCTGGAGTGTGGCACACTGAAGCTTTCTTT.